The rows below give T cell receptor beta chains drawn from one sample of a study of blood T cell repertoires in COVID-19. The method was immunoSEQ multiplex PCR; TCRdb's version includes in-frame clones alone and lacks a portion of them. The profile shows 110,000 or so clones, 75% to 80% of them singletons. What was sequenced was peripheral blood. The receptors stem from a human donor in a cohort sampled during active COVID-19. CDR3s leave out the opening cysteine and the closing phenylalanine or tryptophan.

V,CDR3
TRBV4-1,ASSYEGANEKLF
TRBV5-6,ASSLPLATEAF
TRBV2,ASSVTGGTLDQPQH
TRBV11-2,ASSLQGYYEQY
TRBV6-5,ATRGGGSYEQY
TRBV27,ASSLIAGSNQPQH
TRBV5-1,ASSLSREGRRDTQY
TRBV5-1,ASSLGYSNYEQY
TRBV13,ASSRAGGGETQY
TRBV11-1,ASSLGGGEGYT
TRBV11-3,ASSLAGYVNEQY
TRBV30,AWSAWDIQETQY
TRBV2,ASSGTGTNTGELF
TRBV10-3,AISEPGLPQH
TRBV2,ASRLGGTAFYGYT
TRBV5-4,ASSPYRGPTYEQY
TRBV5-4,ASSFQGSNQPQH
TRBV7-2,ASSLTGQGGNEQY
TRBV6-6,ASSLDSNQPQH
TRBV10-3,ASGDTEAF
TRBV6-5,ASNIGSGANVLT
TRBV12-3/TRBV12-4,ASSSGRGSGAF
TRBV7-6,ASSSRDSMNTEAF
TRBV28,ASSIGQGDEKLF
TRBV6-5,ASSRDRATGNTIY
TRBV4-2,ASSQEETGLQPQH
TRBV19,ASSEGSGANVLT
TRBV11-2,ASSLSLAHEQY
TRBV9,ASRRTGIYGYT
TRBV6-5,ASSDSHEQF
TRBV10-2,ARVLAGGPGRTGELF
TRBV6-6,ASSWGQEYEQY
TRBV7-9,ASRNGGNNSPLH
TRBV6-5,ASSPLDSGPEAF
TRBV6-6,ASSYGQKPEAF
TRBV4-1,ASSPQVTGNAYGYT
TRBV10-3,AISGQNSPLH
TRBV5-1,ASTRPGVRGYT
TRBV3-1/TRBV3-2,ASSQDMGDTEAF
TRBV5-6,ASSTDTGGDTEAF